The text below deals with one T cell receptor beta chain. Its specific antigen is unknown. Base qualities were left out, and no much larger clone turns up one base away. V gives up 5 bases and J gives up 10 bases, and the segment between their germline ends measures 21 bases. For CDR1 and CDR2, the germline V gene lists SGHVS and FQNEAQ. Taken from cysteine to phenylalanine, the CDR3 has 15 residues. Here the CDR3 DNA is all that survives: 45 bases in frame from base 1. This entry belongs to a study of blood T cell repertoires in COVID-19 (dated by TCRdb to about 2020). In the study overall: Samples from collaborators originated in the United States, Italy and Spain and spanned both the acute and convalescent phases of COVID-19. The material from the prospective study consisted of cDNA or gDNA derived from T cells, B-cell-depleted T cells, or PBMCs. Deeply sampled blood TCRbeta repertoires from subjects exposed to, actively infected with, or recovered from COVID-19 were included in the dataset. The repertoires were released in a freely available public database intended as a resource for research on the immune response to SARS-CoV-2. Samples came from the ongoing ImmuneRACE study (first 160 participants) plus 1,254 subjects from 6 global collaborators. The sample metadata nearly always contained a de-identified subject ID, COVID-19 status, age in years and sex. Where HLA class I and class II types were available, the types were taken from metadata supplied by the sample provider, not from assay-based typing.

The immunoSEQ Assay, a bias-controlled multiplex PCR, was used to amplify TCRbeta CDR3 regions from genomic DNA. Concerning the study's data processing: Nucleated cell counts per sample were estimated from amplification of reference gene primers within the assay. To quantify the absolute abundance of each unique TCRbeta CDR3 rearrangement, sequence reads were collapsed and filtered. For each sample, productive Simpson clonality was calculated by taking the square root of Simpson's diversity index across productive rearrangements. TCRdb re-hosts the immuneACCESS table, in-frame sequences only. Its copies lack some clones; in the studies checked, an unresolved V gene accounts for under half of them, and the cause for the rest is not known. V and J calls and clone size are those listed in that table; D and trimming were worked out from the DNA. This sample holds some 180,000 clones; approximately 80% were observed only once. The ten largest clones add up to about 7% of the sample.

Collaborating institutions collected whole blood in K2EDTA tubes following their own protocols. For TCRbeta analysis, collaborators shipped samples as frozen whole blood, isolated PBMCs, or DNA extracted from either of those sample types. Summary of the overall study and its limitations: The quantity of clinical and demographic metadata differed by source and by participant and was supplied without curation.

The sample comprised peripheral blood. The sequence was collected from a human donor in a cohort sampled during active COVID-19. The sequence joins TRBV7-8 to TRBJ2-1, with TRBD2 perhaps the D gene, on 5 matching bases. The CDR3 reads CASSHFGGPAREQFF. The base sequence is TGTGCCAGCAGCCATTTCGGAGGACCCGCTCGGGAGCAGTTCTTC.